This T cell receptor beta chain is from a study of blood T cell repertoires in COVID-19. Whole-study context: Acute and convalescent COVID-19 specimens originated in the United States, Italy and Spain. PBMCs, B-cell-depleted T cells, or T cells provided the cDNA or gDNA that made up the material.

As handled by the study authors: Reference gene primers were amplified, and this amplification served to estimate nucleated cell counts. Produced via immunoSEQ multiplex PCR; TCRdb's table is partial and in-frame only. From that table come the V and J calls and clone size; the DNA was used to work out D and trimming. The sample carries 95,000 to 150,000 clones, around nine tenths recorded once. The length of the CDR3 is 15 residues. V lost 3 bases to trimming and J lost 1 base; unmatched junction nucleotides: 1. Germline CDR1 is LNHDA and CDR2 is SQIVND (reference sequence). The chain employs TRBV19 and TRBJ2-2, with 8 bases that match TRBD2. The receptor was isolated from a woman aged 45-59 years with acute or convalescent COVID-19. The sequencing sample was made of peripheral blood. This CDR3 is CASSITSGNTGELFF. For the CDR3, the DNA is TGTGCCAGTAGTATCACTAGCGGGAACACCGGGGAGCTGTTTTTT. The full variable domain, rest sourced from reference TRBV19 and TRBJ2-2, is DGGITQSPKYLFRKEGQNVTLSCEQNLNHDAMYWYRQDPGQGLRLIYYSQIVNDFQKGDIAEGYSVSREKKESFPLTVTSAQKNPTAFYLCASSITSGNTGELFFGEGSRLTVL.